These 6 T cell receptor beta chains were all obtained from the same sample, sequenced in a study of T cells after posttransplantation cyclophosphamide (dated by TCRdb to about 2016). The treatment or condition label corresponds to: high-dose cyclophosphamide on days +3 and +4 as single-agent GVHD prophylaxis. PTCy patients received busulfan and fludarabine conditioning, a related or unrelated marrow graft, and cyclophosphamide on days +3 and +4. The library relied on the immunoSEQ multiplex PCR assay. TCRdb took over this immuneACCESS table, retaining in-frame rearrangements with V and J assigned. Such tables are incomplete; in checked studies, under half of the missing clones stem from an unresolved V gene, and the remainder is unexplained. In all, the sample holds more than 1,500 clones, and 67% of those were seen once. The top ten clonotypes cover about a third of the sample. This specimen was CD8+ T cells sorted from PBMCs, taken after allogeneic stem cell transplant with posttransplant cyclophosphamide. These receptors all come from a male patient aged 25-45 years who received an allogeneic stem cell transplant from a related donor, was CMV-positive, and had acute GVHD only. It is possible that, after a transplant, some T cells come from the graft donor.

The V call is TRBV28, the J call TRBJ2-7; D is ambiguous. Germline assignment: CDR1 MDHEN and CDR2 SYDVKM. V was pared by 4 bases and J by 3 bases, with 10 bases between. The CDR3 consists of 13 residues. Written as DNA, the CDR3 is TGTGCCAGCAGTTCTGGGCAAAACTACGAGCAGTACTTC. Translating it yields CASSSGQNYEQYF.

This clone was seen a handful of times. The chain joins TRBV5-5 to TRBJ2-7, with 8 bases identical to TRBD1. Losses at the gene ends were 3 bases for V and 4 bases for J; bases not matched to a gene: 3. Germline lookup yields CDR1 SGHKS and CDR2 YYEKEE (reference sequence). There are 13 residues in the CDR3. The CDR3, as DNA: TGTGCCAGCAGCTGGAGACAGGGGTACGAGCAGTACTTC. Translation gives CASSWRQGYEQYF.

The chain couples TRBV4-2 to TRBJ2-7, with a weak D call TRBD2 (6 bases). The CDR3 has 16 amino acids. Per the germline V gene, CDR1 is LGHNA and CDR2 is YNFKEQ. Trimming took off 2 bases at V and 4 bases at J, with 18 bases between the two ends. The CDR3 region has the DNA TGTGCCAGCAGCCAATTCTCCGGGACTCGTTCATACGAGCAGTACTTC. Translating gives CASSQFSGTRSYEQYF.

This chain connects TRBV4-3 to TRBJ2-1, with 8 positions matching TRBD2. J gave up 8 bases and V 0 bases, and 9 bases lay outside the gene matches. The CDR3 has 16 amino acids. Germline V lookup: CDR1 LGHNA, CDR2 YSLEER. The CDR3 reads CASSQEPGGARDEQFF. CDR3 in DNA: TGCGCCAGCAGCCAAGAACCCGGGGGGGCCCGGGATGAGCAGTTCTTC.

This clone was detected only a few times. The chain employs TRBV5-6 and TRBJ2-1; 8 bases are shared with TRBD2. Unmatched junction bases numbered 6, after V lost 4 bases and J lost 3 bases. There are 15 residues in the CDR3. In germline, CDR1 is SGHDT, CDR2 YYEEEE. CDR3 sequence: CASSPAGAYYNEQFF. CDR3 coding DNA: TGTGCCAGCAGCCCAGCGGGGGCCTACTACAATGAGCAGTTCTTC.

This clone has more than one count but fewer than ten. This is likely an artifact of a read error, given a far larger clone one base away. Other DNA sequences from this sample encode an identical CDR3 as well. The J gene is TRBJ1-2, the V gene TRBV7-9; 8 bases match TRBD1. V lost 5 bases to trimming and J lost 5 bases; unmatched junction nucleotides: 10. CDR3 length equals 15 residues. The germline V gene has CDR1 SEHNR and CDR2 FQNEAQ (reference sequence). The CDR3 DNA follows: TGTGCCAGCAGCCAAGATAGGACAGGGCAATATGGCTACACCTTC. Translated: CASSQDRTGQYGYTF.